The rows below give T cell receptor beta chains drawn from one sample of a study of T cells in Graves' hyperthyroidism and ophthalmopathy. TCRdb reprocessed the multiplex PCR reads with MiXCR, giving one entry per CDR3 protein. The sample includes hundreds of thousands of distinct CDR3 sequences, roughly 14% of them seen just once. The sequenced material came from blood. The receptors come from a young woman with Graves' hyperthyroidism. CDR3s leave out the opening cysteine and the closing phenylalanine or tryptophan. The order of the fields is D gene, V gene, CDR3 protein. D genes are given only for firm matches.

d_call: -; v_call: TRBV27; cdr3_aa: ASSRRWGNKNIQY
d_call: -; v_call: TRBV7-9; cdr3_aa: ASSLTRQQF
d_call: TRBD2; v_call: TRBV15; cdr3_aa: ATSAGGSSAYEQY
d_call: TRBD2; v_call: TRBV20-1; cdr3_aa: SAPLAGVAYNEQF
d_call: -; v_call: TRBV29-1; cdr3_aa: SVDTNYGYT
d_call: -; v_call: TRBV6-2/TRBV6-3; cdr3_aa: ASSYLDGNQPQH
d_call: TRBD1; v_call: TRBV27; cdr3_aa: ASWTGYLNTEAF
d_call: -; v_call: TRBV29-1; cdr3_aa: SVGSGLGEKLF
d_call: -; v_call: TRBV29-1; cdr3_aa: SMRYNEQF
d_call: -; v_call: TRBV20-1; cdr3_aa: SAAPPAGRKDTQY
d_call: -; v_call: TRBV10-2; cdr3_aa: ASSEAPPGTGELF
d_call: -; v_call: TRBV14; cdr3_aa: ASSHSDTQY
d_call: -; v_call: TRBV12-3/TRBV12-4; cdr3_aa: ASTLEGTQY
d_call: TRBD2; v_call: TRBV20-1; cdr3_aa: SARREGLGGELF
d_call: -; v_call: TRBV7-8; cdr3_aa: ASSSFPIETQY
d_call: -; v_call: TRBV20-1; cdr3_aa: SARTETYEQY
d_call: TRBD1; v_call: TRBV28; cdr3_aa: ASSLGQGGYT
d_call: -; v_call: TRBV15; cdr3_aa: ATSDGSRASNKPQH
d_call: -; v_call: TRBV7-2; cdr3_aa: ASSLVWGADTQY
d_call: TRBD2; v_call: TRBV6-1; cdr3_aa: ASSESSGSAYEQY
d_call: -; v_call: TRBV29-1; cdr3_aa: SSSGVGYNEQF
d_call: TRBD2; v_call: TRBV9; cdr3_aa: ASSVGGRGYPNTGELF
d_call: -; v_call: TRBV11-2; cdr3_aa: ASSRGTLPSSYNEQF
d_call: -; v_call: TRBV29-1; cdr3_aa: SVRAGMNTEAF
d_call: TRBD1; v_call: TRBV7-2; cdr3_aa: ASSRGPGQGNQPQH
d_call: -; v_call: TRBV12-3/TRBV12-4; cdr3_aa: ASSFTPGEQLNTEAF
d_call: TRBD2; v_call: TRBV19; cdr3_aa: ATGTSGRLSSYNEQF
d_call: -; v_call: TRBV6-1; cdr3_aa: ASSSQTVTDTQY
d_call: -; v_call: TRBV7-7; cdr3_aa: ASSLGLWDEQF
d_call: -; v_call: TRBV18; cdr3_aa: ASSPARSNYGYT
d_call: TRBD2; v_call: TRBV6-6; cdr3_aa: ASSYETSGRYNEQF
d_call: -; v_call: TRBV24-1; cdr3_aa: ATSDSSSGPGRAQH
d_call: -; v_call: TRBV6-6; cdr3_aa: ASSYSGSPTDGYT
d_call: -; v_call: TRBV4-3; cdr3_aa: ASSQDWYLGPSNQPQH
d_call: TRBD1; v_call: TRBV11-2; cdr3_aa: ASSYIGTAYEQY
d_call: TRBD2; v_call: TRBV12-3/TRBV12-4; cdr3_aa: ASSLGGSFGELF
d_call: -; v_call: TRBV19; cdr3_aa: ASNSEGQSHTEAF
d_call: -; v_call: TRBV20-1; cdr3_aa: SARDGEQGSYNEQF
d_call: -; v_call: TRBV12-3/TRBV12-4; cdr3_aa: ASSLSGDQPQH
d_call: -; v_call: TRBV18; cdr3_aa: ASSLWSGGNQPQH
d_call: -; v_call: TRBV6-2/TRBV6-3; cdr3_aa: ASSYSESYGYT
d_call: -; v_call: TRBV20-1; cdr3_aa: SARDMGDTEAF
d_call: -; v_call: TRBV30; cdr3_aa: AWSPSHLSHTQY
d_call: -; v_call: TRBV6-1; cdr3_aa: ASRDIVGNQPQH
d_call: TRBD2; v_call: TRBV29-1; cdr3_aa: SVGEGQNIQY
d_call: TRBD1; v_call: TRBV28; cdr3_aa: ASSPRQGHQPQH
d_call: TRBD2; v_call: TRBV7-6; cdr3_aa: ASSLGAGAIAGELF
d_call: -; v_call: TRBV19; cdr3_aa: ASNGGGGAYEQY
d_call: -; v_call: TRBV12-3/TRBV12-4; cdr3_aa: ASSPGSENTQY
d_call: -; v_call: TRBV28; cdr3_aa: ASSPPRDTQY
d_call: TRBD2; v_call: TRBV24-1; cdr3_aa: ATSSGRRGQETQY
d_call: -; v_call: TRBV20-1; cdr3_aa: SARGGEYEQF
d_call: -; v_call: TRBV7-7; cdr3_aa: ASSLGVVGWTAYNSPLH